This T cell receptor beta chain was observed in a study of CD8 T cells in ankylosing spondylitis. Points from the study as a whole: Ankylosing spondylitis blood appeared to carry a characteristic TCR beta motif of eight or nine highly homologous variants.

Germline V gene lookup returns CDR1 KGHSH and CDR2 LQKENI. With 2 bases removed from V and 3 bases from J, the gap between germline ends came to 14 bases. The CDR3 length is 15 residues. In the case of this clonotype: Antigen: not known.

MiXCR, applied by TCRdb to the 5' RACE reads, yields one record per CDR3 protein. The sample has a few hundred thousand distinct CDR3 sequences; 20% to 25% are singletons. V and J are TRBV18 and TRBJ2-7, with D possibly being TRBD2 (6 bases). The TCR sequence derives from a male donor with ankylosing spondylitis. The sample taken for sequencing was blood, either unsorted or a sorted T cell fraction (not recorded which). CDR3 protein: CASSPGGGSFYEQYF. In nucleotides, the CDR3 is TGTGCCAGCTCACCAGGGGGAGGCTCGTTCTACGAGCAGTACTTC.